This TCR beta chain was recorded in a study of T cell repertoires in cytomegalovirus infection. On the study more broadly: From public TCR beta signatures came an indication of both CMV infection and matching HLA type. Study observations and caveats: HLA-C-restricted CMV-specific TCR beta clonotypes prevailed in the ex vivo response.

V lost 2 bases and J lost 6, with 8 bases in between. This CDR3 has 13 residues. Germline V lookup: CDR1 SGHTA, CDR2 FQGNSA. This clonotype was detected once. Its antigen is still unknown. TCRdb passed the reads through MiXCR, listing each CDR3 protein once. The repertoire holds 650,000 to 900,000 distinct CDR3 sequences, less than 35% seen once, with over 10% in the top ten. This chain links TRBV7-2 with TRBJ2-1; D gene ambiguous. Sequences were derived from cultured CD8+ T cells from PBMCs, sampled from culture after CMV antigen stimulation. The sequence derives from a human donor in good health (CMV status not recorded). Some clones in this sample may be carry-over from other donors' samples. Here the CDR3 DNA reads TGTGCCAGCAGCTTAAACAGATTCAATGAGCAGTTCTTC. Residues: CASSLNRFNEQFF.